Below, one T cell receptor beta chain is given with its context. Its antigen is unidentified. This CDR3 has 15 amino acids. Germline-derived CDR1 and CDR2 are SGHVS and FNYEAQ. With 1 base clipped from V and 3 bases from J, the junction kept 4 bases outside the gene matches. The data were produced by immunoSEQ multiplex PCR, yet TCRdb's version contains in-frame clones alone and is incomplete. This sample has around 64,000 clones, with about 87% found just once. These data originate in a study of Tregs in tolerant kidney transplant recipients. Study conclusions and caveats: Some patients' samples used different primers over time, so nucleotide sequences weren't comparable. Expanding Tregs on activated donor B cells appeared to best identify donor-specific TCRbeta clones.

Recipients received nonmyeloablative bone marrow transplants from related graft donors, with transient mixed chimerism. The TCR originated in a human patient who received a combined kidney and bone marrow transplant. Some T cells may trace back to the graft donor. The sample consisted of CD4+ T cells from blood (PBMCs), taken 6 months after the transplant. The V gene is TRBV7-6, the J gene TRBJ2-7, with 9 bases identical to TRBD1. The chain's CDR3 is CASSLGGQGFYEQYF. The CDR3 region has the DNA TGTGCCAGCAGCTTAGGGGGACAGGGTTTCTACGAGCAGTACTTC.